Below, one T cell receptor (beta chain) is given with its context. The source of the sample is a study of control samples from healthy donors and cancer patients. This CDR3 spans 15 amino acids. In germline, CDR1 is KGHSH, CDR2 LQKENI. The ends were cut back, 0 bases at V and 1 base at J, with 9 bases in the middle. The repertoire was sequenced with immunoSEQ multiplex PCR; TCRdb's copy has only in-frame clones and lacks some. In the table there are roughly 170,000 clones, about 93% of which are singletons. The sequence derives from a woman aged 55 to 70 in good health. J is TRBJ1-1 and V is TRBV18; D might be TRBD1 (5 bases). Sequencing was carried out using blood. The CDR3 loop reads CASSPPPGRNTEAFF. In DNA, the CDR3 is TGTGCCAGCTCACCACCTCCGGGACGGAACACTGAAGCTTTCTTT.